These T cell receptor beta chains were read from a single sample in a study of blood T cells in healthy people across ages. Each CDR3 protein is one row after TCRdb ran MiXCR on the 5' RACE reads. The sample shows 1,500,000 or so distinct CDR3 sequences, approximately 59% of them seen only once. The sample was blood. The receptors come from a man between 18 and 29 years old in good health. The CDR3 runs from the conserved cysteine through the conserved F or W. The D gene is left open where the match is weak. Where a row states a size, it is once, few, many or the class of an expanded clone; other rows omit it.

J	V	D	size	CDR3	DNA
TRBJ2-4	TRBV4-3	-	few	CASSQGQRNIQYF	TGCGCCAGCAGCCAAGGTCAGAGGAACATTCAGTACTTC
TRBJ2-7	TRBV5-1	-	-	CASSEGLRLDEQYF	TGCGCCAGCAGCGAGGGACTCCGTCTGGACGAGCAGTACTTC
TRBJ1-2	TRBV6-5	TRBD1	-	CASIPGQGLYGYTF	TGTGCCAGCATCCCGGGACAGGGGCTCTATGGCTACACCTTC
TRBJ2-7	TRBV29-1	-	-	CSVREQGYEQYF	TGCAGCGTTAGGGAACAGGGATACGAGCAGTACTTC
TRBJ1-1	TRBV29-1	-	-	CGVTDMGKGATEAFF	TGCGGCGTGACGGACATGGGGAAAGGAGCCACTGAAGCTTTCTTT
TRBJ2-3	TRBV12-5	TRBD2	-	CASGFSIAGSTDTQYF	TGTGCTAGTGGCTTTAGTATAGCGGGAAGTACAGATACGCAGTATTTT
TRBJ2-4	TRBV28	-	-	CASSLGQYEQCF	TGTGCCAGCAGCCTAGGACAATACGAGCAGTGCTTC
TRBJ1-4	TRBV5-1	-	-	CASSLAVGATNEKLFF	TGCGCCAGCAGCTTGGCCGTCGGAGCAACTAATGAAAAACTGTTTTTT
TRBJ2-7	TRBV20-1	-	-	CSVTTGYEQYF	TGCAGTGTTACGACGGGCTACGAGCAGTACTTC
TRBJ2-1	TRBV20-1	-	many	CSARVDGSSYNEQFF	TGCAGTGCTAGAGTCGACGGGAGCTCCTACAATGAGCAGTTCTTC
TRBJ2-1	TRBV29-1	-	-	CSVESAPSSYNEQFF	TGCAGCGTTGAGTCAGCACCGAGCTCCTACAATGAGCAGTTCTTC
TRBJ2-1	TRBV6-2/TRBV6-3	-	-	CASILYPGSGDNEQFF	TGTGCCAGCATCCTTTACCCAGGGAGCGGAGACAATGAGCAGTTCTTC
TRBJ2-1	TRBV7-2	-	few	CASSFTLWSEQFF	TGTGCCAGCAGCTTCACCCTTTGGAGTGAGCAGTTCTTC
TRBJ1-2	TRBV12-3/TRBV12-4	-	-	CASSPAGAIYGYTF	TGTGCCAGCAGCCCCGCAGGGGCGATCTATGGCTACACCTTC
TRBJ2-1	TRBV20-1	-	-	CSTKLAITYNEQFF	TGCAGTACTAAACTCGCTATTACCTACAATGAGCAGTTCTTC
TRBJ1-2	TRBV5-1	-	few	CASSLDGVNYGYTF	TGCGCCAGCAGCTTGGACGGAGTTAACTATGGCTACACCTTC
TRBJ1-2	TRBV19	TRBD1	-	CASSLRGQASGYTF	TGTGCCAGTAGTCTCCGGGGACAGGCAAGTGGCTACACCTTC
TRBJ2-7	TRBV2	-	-	CASSPLTGSSEQYF	TGTGCCAGCAGTCCGTTAACAGGGTCCTCCGAGCAGTACTTC